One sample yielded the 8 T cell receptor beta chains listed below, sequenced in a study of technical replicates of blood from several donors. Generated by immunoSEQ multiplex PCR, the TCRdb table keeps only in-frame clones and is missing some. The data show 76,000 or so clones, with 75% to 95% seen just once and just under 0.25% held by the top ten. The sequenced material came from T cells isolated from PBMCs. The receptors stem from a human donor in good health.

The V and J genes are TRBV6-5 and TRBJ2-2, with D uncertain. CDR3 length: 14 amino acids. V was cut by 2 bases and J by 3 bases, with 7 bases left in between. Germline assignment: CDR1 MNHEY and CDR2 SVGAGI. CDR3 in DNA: TGTGCCAGCAGTTACGAGAGTTACACCGGGGAGCTGTTTTTT. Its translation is CASSYESYTGELFF.

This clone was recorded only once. The CDR3 loop is CASRNQGIGGYTF. For the CDR3, the DNA is TGTGCCAGCAGAAATCAGGGGATTGGTGGCTACACCTTC. The chain carries TRBV5-6 and TRBJ1-2; tentatively, D is TRBD1 (6 bases). In germline, CDR1 is SGHDT, CDR2 YYEEEE. The CDR3 is 13 amino acids. The V gene lost 5 bases and the J gene lost 7 bases, with 15 bases spanning the gap.

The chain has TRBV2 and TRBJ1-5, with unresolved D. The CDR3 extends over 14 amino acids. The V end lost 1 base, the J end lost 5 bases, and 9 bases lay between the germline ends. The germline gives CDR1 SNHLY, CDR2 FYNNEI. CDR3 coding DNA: TGTGCCAGCAGTGAAGGGTCGCGAGATCAGCCCCAGCATTTT. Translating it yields CASSEGSRDQPQHF.

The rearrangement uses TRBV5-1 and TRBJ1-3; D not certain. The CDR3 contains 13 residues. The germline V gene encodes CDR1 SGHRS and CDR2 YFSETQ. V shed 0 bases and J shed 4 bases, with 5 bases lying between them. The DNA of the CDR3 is TGCGCCAGCAGCTTGGACACCGGAAACACCATATATTTT. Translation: CASSLDTGNTIYF.

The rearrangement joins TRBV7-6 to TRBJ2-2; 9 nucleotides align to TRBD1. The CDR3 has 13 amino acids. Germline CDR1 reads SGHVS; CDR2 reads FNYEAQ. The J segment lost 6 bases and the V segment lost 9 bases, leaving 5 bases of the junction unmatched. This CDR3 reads CASTGGSPGELFF. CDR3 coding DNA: TGTGCCAGTACAGGGGGCTCTCCCGGGGAGCTGTTTTTT.

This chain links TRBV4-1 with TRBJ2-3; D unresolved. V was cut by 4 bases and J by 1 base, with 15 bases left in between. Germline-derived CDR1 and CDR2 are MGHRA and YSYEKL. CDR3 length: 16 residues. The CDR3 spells CASSRALHEGTDTQYF. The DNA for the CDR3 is TGCGCCAGCAGCCGAGCCCTCCATGAAGGCACAGATACGCAGTATTTT.

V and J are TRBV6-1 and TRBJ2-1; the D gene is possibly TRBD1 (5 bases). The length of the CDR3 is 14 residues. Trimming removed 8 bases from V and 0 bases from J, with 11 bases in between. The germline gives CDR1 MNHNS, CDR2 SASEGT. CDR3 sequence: CASQDISSYNEQFF. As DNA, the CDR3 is TGTGCCAGCCAGGACATCAGCTCCTACAATGAGCAGTTCTTC.

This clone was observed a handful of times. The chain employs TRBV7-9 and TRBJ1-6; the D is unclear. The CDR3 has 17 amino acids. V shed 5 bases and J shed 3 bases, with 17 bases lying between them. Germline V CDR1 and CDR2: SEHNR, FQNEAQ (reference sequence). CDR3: CASSTDGGSDYNSPLHF. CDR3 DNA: TGTGCCAGCAGCACCGACGGTGGCAGCGACTATAATTCACCCCTCCACTTT.